Shown below are 24 T cell receptor beta chains from a single sample sequenced in a study of breast tumors, draining lymph nodes, adjacent tissues. Axillary draining lymph nodes of breast cancer patients supplied the node samples. Using its own MiXCR run on the multiplex PCR reads, TCRdb lists one record per CDR3 protein. The profile shows hundreds of thousands of distinct CDR3 sequences, approximately 31% of them singletons. Sequenced input: axillary lymph node tissue. These receptors were obtained from a female donor with breast cancer. Some clones in this sample may be carry-over from other donors' samples.

This clonotype has a count of ten or more. V and J are TRBV20-1 and TRBJ1-2; D is perhaps TRBD1 (5 bases). This CDR3 contains 12 residues. Trimming pared 3 bases from V and 6 bases from J, leaving 11 bases between. Germline V lookup: CDR1 DFQATT, CDR2 SNEGSKA (reference sequence). CDR3 protein: CSASGALDGYTF. The CDR3 DNA sequence: TGCAGTGCTAGTGGGGCGCTTGATGGCTACACCTTC.

This clonotype was found many times. The chain is built from TRBV12-3 or TRBV12-4 and TRBJ2-3, with TRBD2 matching 12 bases. The J segment lost 10 bases and the V segment lost 3 bases, leaving 11 bases of the junction unmatched. This CDR3 has 16 amino acids. CDR3 region: CASSFSSGRAGEAQYF. The CDR3 coding sequence is TGTGCCAGCAGTTTCTCTAGCGGGAGGGCCGGGGAGGCGCAGTATTTT.

This clonotype was seen only a few times. V is TRBV5-1 and J is TRBJ1-1, with D possibly being TRBD1 (5 bases). Looked up from germline, CDR1 is SGHRS and CDR2 is YFSETQ. Between the trimmed V and J ends, which lost 0 bases and 5 bases, there was a span of 11 bases. The CDR3 spans 14 residues. The CDR3 DNA reads TGCGCCAGCAGCTTGGAGCAGGGAGGGACTGAAGCTTTCTTT. Protein: CASSLEQGGTEAFF.

The V call is TRBV5-1, the J call TRBJ2-7; D gene uncertain. The germline gives CDR1 SGHRS, CDR2 YFSETQ. The CDR3 spans 13 residues. Between the trimmed V and J ends, which lost 1 base and 7 bases, there was a span of 12 bases. The CDR3 nucleotides read TGCGCCAGCAGCTTGATAGACGCCGCTGAGCAGTACTTC. This translates into CASSLIDAAEQYF.

In this sample, this clonotype turned up many times. V gene TRBV20-1 combines with J gene TRBJ2-5; tentatively, D is TRBD2 (5 bases). The germline gives CDR1 DFQATT, CDR2 SNEGSKA (reference sequence). The CDR3 has 14 residues. The V end lost 0 bases, the J end lost 7 bases, and 15 bases lay between the germline ends. The CDR3 coding sequence is TGCAGTGCTAGAGACAGCACTAGATTCGGGACCCAGTACTTC. Protein sequence: CSARDSTRFGTQYF.

The rearrangement links TRBV29-1 to TRBJ2-3; D is unclear. Germline V gene lookup returns CDR1 SQVTM and CDR2 ANQGSEA. V lost 6 bases to trimming and J lost 3 bases, with 4 bases between them. The CDR3 covers 10 residues. The DNA of the CDR3 is TGCAGCGTCAGGACAGATACGCAGTATTTT. Translating gives CSVRTDTQYF.

With regard to this clonotype: This may be a read error: a much more frequent sequence differs by one nucleotide. This chain connects TRBV20-1 to TRBJ1-2; D uncertain. CDR1 and CDR2 from the germline V gene are DFQATT and SNEGSKA (reference sequence). This CDR3 spans 12 amino acids. The DNA of the CDR3 is TGCAGTGCTAGCCCTGGGCGAGATGGCTCCACCTTC. Protein sequence: CSASPGRDGSTF.

This clonotype occurred many times. The chain couples TRBV11-2 to TRBJ2-1; D remains unclear. Trimming removed 4 bases at V and 0 bases at J, with 13 bases between. Germline V gene data show CDR1 as SGHAT and CDR2 as FQNNGV. The CDR3 is made up of 16 amino acids. CDR3 region: CASSSIQLRSYNEQFF. The CDR3 bases are TGTGCCAGCAGCTCGATACAGCTCCGCTCCTACAATGAGCAGTTCTTC. The full variable domain, its missing parts supplied by reference TRBV11-2 and TRBJ2-1, is EAGVAQSPRYKIIEKRQSVAFWCNPISGHATLYWYQQILGQGPKLLIQFQNNGVVDDSQLPKDRFSAERLKGVDSTLKIQPAKLEDSAVYLCASSSIQLRSYNEQFFGPGTRLTVL.

This clonotype came up many times. V gene TRBV6-1 combines with J gene TRBJ1-6, with 9 bases lining up with TRBD1. V lost 10 bases to trimming and J lost 7 bases; unmatched junction nucleotides: 5. The CDR3 is made up of 13 amino acids. Per the germline V gene, CDR1 is MNHNS and CDR2 is SASEGT. CDR3 DNA sequence: TGTGCCACTACGGACAGGGGAAATTCACCCCTCCACTTT. Amino acid sequence: CATTDRGNSPLHF.

This clonotype was seen ten or more times. The chain carries TRBV7-8 and TRBJ2-3; TRBD1 is a possible D gene (6 bases). The CDR3 contains 15 residues. CDR1 is SGHVS and CDR2 is FQNEAQ in the germline V gene. Trimming left V 5 bases short and J 4 bases short, with 16 bases between. Here the CDR3 DNA reads TGTGCCAGCAGCGCGACAGGAGTCCGAGCAGATACGCAGTATTTT. It is translated as CASSATGVRADTQYF.

This rearrangement joins TRBV27 to TRBJ1-6; 9 positions match TRBD1. Per germline, CDR1 MNHEY and CDR2 SMNVEV (reference sequence). J lost 5 bases, V lost 8 bases, and 7 bases had no gene match. This CDR3 comprises 15 residues. CDR3 protein: CASGWDRVNNSPLHF. CDR3 sequence (DNA): TGTGCCAGCGGTTGGGACAGGGTGAATAATTCACCCCTCCACTTT.

This clonotype was seen ten or more times. The rearrangement links TRBV28 to TRBJ2-3; 12 bases line up with TRBD2. The CDR3 covers 13 residues. Germline assignment: CDR1 MDHEN and CDR2 SYDVKM. V was clipped by 4 bases and J by 7 bases; unmatched bases: 0. This chain's CDR3 is CASSWTSGNTQYF. The CDR3 nucleotides are TGTGCCAGCAGTTGGACTAGCGGGAATACGCAGTATTTT.

In this sample, this clonotype turned up once. This CDR3 fails to terminate in the conserved phenylalanine or tryptophan, so it likely reflects a read error. It is unclear where the CDR3 begins or ends on the DNA, so no DNA is shown, and the CDR3 is as TCRdb lists it. This sequence joins TRBV11-3 and TRBJ2-3; the table's D call TRBD2 went unverified against the DNA. 10 amino acids form the CDR3, both terminal residues included. CDR1 SGHNT and CDR2 YENEEA come from the germline V gene. The CDR3 reads CASSLGGPAG.

The chain links TRBV20-1 to TRBJ2-5; a possible D gene is TRBD2 (5 bases). The V and J ends lost 1 base and 9 bases respectively, with 18 bases between them. CDR3 length: 14 amino acids. Germline assignment: CDR1 DFQATT and CDR2 SNEGSKA (reference sequence). The CDR3 DNA is TGCAGTGCTAGAGTGCTTGTATCCCAAGCGGCCCAGTACTTC. Its translation: CSARVLVSQAAQYF.

With regard to this clonotype: This may arise from a read error, as a much more abundant clone is one base away. The rearrangement uses TRBV9 and TRBJ2-5, with 9 bases matching TRBD1. Germline V gene data show CDR1 as SGDLS and CDR2 as YYNGEE. CDR3 length: 15 residues. CDR3 amino acids: CASSQGQGSLETPYF. CDR3 coding DNA: TGTGCCAGCAGCCAGGGACAGGGTAGTTTAGAGACCCCGTACTTC.

This clonotype showed up many times. This chain connects TRBV20-1 to TRBJ2-7, with D possibly TRBD2 on 6 matching bases. The CDR3 length is 14 residues. Germline CDR1 and CDR2: DFQATT and SNEGSKA (reference sequence). V was cut by 3 bases and J by 6 bases, with 18 bases left in between. Written as DNA, the CDR3 is TGCAGTGCTAGTGAAGGAGGGCGGAAGAGCGAGCAGTACTTC. The encoded protein is CSASEGGRKSEQYF.

This clonotype was counted a few times. V and J are TRBV29-1 and TRBJ2-2, with unresolved D. Germline lookup yields CDR1 SQVTM and CDR2 ANQGSEA. V gave up 8 bases and J gave up 0 bases, with 4 bases separating them. This CDR3 is built from 11 residues. The CDR3 bases are TGCAGCTTAACGAACACCGGGGAGCTGTTTTTT. This gives the protein CSLTNTGELFF.

Ten or more counts support this clonotype. The V call is TRBV6-6, the J call TRBJ2-5; 9 nucleotides line up with TRBD2. The length of the CDR3 is 15 residues. The V gene end was trimmed by 5 bases and the J gene end by 3 bases; junction bases not matched to a gene: 7. Germline V gene lookup returns CDR1 MNHNY and CDR2 SVGAGI (reference sequence). The CDR3 region has the DNA TGTGCCAGCAGTCACCCCTTAGCGGGAGAAGAGACCCAGTACTTC. This codes for CASSHPLAGEETQYF.

At least ten counts were recorded for this clonotype. V usage is TRBV5-1 and J usage is TRBJ1-6; no firm D call. Germline V lookup: CDR1 SGHRS, CDR2 YFSETQ. This CDR3 contains 13 residues. Trimming took off 0 bases at V and 7 bases at J, with 5 bases between the two ends. CDR3 residues: CASSLALNSPLHF. DNA of the CDR3: TGCGCCAGCAGCTTGGCCCTCAATTCACCCCTCCACTTT.

This clonotype showed up just a few times. Just one base apart from a much larger clone, this may be a read error. The chain's CDR3 is CSATGLAGVTEQFF. The CDR3, as DNA: TGCAGTGCTACAGGACTAGCGGGAGTCACTGAGCAGTTCTTC. The chain couples TRBV20-1 to TRBJ2-1; 13 bases fit TRBD2. CDR3 size: 14 residues. Germline V gene sequence: CDR1 DFQATT, CDR2 SNEGSKA (reference sequence). V was clipped by 4 bases and J by 9 bases; unmatched bases: 6.

This clonotype was counted a few times. This sequence may be a read error, since a much larger clone differs from it by one base. The CDR3 sequence: CASRLRIGSTSYGYTF. The CDR3 bases are TGTGCCAGCAGGCTGAGGATCGGCAGTACTAGCTATGGCTACACCTTC. The V call is TRBV6-5, the J call TRBJ1-2; D is undetermined. Deletions cut 6 bases from V and 4 bases from J, with 21 bases between. Germline V gene sequence: CDR1 MNHEY, CDR2 SVGAGI. The CDR3 has 16 residues.

The V gene is TRBV28, the J gene TRBJ2-5; TRBD2 aligns across 11 bases. The CDR3 is 16 residues long. CDR1 is MDHEN and CDR2 is SYDVKM in the germline V gene. Unmatched junction bases numbered 12, after V lost 6 bases and J lost 6 bases. The DNA of the CDR3 is TGTGCCAGCAGGGACATAGCGGGAGGGCCTGAGAAGACCCAGTACTTC. It specifies CASRDIAGGPEKTQYF.

This clonotype was counted many times. The chain joins TRBV25-1 to TRBJ2-2, with D unclear. V was trimmed by 2 bases and J by 7 bases, leaving 11 bases between them. Looked up from germline, CDR1 is MGHDK and CDR2 is SYGVNS. This CDR3 comprises 14 residues. The CDR3 protein is CASSEETSYGELFF. The CDR3 nucleotides read TGTGCCAGCAGTGAAGAGACTTCTTACGGGGAGCTGTTTTTT.

This clonotype came up many times. One base away lies a much larger clone, so this may be a sequencing read error. V is TRBV15 and J is TRBJ2-7; D possibly corresponds to TRBD2 (5 bases). The CDR3 contains 16 residues. Looked up from germline, CDR1 is LNHNV and CDR2 is YYDKDF (reference sequence). V was shortened by 4 bases and J by 2 bases, with 18 bases between the two germline ends. The DNA for the CDR3 is TGTGCCACCAGCAAATCCCAGGTGGTCGGGACCTACGAGCAGTACTTC. This translates into CATSKSQVVGTYEQYF.